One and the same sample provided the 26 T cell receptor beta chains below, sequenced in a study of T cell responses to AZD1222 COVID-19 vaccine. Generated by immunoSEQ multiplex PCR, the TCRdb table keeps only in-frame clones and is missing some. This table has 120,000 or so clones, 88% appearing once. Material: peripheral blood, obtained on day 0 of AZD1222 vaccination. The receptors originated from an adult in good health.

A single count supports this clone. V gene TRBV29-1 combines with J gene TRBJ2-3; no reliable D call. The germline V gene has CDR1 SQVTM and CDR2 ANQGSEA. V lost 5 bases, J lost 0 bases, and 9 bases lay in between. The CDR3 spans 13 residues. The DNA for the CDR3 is TGCAGCGTTCGACCGTCCAGCACAGATACGCAGTATTTT. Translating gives CSVRPSSTDTQYF.

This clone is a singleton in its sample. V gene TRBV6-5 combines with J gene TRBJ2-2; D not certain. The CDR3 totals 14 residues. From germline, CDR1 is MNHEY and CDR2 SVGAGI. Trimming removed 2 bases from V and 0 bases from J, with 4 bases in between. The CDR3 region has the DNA TGTGCCAGCAGTTACAACCCGAACACCGGGGAGCTGTTTTTT. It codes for CASSYNPNTGELFF.

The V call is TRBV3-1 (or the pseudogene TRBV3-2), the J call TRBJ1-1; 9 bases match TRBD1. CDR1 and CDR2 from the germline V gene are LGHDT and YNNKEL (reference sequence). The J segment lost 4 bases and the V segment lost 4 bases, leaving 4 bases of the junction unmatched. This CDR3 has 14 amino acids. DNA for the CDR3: TGTGCCAGCAGCCTTCAGGACAGGGGCACTGAAGCTTTCTTT. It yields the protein CASSLQDRGTEAFF.

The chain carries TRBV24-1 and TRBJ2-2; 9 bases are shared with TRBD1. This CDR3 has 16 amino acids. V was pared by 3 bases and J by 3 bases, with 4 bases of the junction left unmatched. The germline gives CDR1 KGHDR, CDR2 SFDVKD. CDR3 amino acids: CATSDPGQGYTGELFF. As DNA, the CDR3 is TGTGCCACCAGTGATCCGGGACAGGGCTACACCGGGGAGCTGTTTTTT.

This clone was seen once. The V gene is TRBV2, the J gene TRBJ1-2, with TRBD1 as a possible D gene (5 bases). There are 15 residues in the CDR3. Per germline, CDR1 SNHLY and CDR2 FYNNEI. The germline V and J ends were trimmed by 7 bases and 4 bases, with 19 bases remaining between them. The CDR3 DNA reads TGTGCCAGCAACTCCTGGTCCGGGACCGGCTATGGCTACACCTTC. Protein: CASNSWSGTGYGYTF.

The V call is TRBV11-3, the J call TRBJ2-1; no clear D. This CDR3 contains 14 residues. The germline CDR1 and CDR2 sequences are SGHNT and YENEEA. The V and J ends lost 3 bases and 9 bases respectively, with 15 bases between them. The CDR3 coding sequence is TGTGCCAGCAGCTTTCACCAATTAAGCCCTGAGCAGTTCTTC. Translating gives CASSFHQLSPEQFF.

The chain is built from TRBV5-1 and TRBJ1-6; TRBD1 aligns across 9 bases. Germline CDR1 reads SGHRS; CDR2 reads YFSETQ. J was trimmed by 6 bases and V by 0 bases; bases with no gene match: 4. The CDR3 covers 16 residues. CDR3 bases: TGCGCCAGCAGCTTGGAACAGGGGGCGCGTAATTCACCCCTCCACTTT. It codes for CASSLEQGARNSPLHF.

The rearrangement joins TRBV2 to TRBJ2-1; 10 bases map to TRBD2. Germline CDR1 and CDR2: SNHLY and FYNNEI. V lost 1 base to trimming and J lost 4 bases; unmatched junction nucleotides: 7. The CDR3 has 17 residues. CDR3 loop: CASSEGSLAGLYNEQFF. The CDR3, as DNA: TGTGCCAGCAGTGAAGGCTCACTAGCGGGACTTTACAATGAGCAGTTCTTC.

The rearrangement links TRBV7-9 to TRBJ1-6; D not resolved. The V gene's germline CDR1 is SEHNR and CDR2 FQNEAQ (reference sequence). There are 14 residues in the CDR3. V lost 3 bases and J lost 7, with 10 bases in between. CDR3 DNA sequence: TGTGCCAGCAGCTTCGGAGGTCAAAATTCACCCCTCCACTTT. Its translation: CASSFGGQNSPLHF.

CDR3 sequence (DNA): TGTGCCAGCAGCCACACAGTCGCAGCCTACAATGAGCAGTTCTTC. Translation: CASSHTVAAYNEQFF. The gene calls are TRBV14 and TRBJ2-1; D ambiguous. The length of the CDR3 is 15 residues. Germline V gene sequence: CDR1 SGHDN, CDR2 FVKESK. V dropped 3 bases and J dropped 2 bases, with 11 bases sitting between them.

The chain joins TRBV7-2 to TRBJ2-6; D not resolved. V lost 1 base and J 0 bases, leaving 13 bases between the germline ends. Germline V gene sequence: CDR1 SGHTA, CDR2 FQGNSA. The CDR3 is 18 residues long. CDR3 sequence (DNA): TGTGCCAGCAGCTTAGTCTGGGGTGCCACCTCTGGGGCCAACGTCCTGACTTTC. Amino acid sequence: CASSLVWGATSGANVLTF.

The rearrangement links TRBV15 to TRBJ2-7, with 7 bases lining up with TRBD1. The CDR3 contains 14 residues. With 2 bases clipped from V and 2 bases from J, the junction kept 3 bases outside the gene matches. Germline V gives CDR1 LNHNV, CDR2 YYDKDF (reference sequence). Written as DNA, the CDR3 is TGTGCCACCAGCAGAAGGGACAGAGCCTACGAGCAGTACTTC. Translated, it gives CATSRRDRAYEQYF.

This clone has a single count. This CDR3 reads CASSRGQNHEQYF. Written as DNA, the CDR3 is TGTGCCAGCAGCAGGGGGCAAAACCACGAGCAGTACTTC. This sequence joins TRBV25-1 and TRBJ2-7; 8 bases agree with TRBD1. The germline CDR1 and CDR2 sequences are MGHDK and SYGVNS. J lost 5 bases, V lost 6 bases, and 6 bases had no gene match. This CDR3 has 13 amino acids.

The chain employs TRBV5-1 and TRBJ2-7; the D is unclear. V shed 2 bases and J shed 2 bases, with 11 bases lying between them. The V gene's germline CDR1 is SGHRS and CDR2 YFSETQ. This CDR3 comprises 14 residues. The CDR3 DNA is TGCGCCAGCAGCTTTAGTGACTTCGCCTACGAGCAGTACTTC. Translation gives CASSFSDFAYEQYF.

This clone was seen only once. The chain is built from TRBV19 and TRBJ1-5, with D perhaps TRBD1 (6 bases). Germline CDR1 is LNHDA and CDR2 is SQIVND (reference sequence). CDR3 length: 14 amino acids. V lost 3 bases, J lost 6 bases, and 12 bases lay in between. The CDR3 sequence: CASSINRAGQPQHF. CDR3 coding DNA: TGTGCCAGTAGTATTAACAGGGCGGGTCAGCCCCAGCATTTT.

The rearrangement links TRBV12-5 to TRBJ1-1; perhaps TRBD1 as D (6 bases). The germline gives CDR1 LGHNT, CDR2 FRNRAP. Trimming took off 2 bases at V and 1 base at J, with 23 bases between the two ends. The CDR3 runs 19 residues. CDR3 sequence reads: CASGLTGRFVGSSNTEAFF. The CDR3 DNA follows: TGTGCTAGTGGTTTGACAGGGAGGTTTGTGGGTTCGTCGAACACTGAAGCTTTCTTT. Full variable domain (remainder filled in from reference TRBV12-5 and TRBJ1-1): DARVTQTPRHKVTEMGQEVTMRCQPILGHNTVFWYRQTMMQGLELLAYFRNRAPLDDSGMPKDRFSAEMPDATLATLKIQPSEPRDSAVYFCASGLTGRFVGSSNTEAFFGQGTRLTVV.

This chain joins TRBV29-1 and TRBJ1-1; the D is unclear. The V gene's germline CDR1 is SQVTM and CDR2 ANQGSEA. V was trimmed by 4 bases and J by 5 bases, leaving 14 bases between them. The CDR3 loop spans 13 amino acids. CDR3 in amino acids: CSVVGDDGTEAFF. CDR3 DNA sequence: TGCAGCGTTGTCGGGGATGATGGGACTGAAGCTTTCTTT.

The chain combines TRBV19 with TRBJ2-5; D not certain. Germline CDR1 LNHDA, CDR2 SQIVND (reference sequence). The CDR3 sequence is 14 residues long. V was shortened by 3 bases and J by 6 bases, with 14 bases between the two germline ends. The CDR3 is CASSILLDSKTQYF. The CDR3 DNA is TGTGCCAGTAGTATTCTTCTGGATTCGAAGACCCAGTACTTC.

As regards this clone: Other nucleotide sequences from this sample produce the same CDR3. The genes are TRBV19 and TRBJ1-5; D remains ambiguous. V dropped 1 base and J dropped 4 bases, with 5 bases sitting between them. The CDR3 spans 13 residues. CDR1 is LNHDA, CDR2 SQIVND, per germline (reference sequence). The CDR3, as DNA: TGTGCCAGTAGTATAGGTGGAAATCAGCCCCAGCATTTT. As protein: CASSIGGNQPQHF.

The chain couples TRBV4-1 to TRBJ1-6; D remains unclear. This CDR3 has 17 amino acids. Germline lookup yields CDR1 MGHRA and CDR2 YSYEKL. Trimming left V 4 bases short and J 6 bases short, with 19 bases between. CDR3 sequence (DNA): TGCGCCAGCAGCCTTTTGCTTGGGCCGGCGGGTAATTCACCCCTCCACTTT. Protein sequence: CASSLLLGPAGNSPLHF.

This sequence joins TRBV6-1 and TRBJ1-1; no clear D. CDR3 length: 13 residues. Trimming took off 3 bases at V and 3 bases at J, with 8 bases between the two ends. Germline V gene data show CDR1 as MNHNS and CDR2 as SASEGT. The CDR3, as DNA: TGTGCCAGCAGTGACCAGGCCCACACTGAAGCTTTCTTT. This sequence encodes CASSDQAHTEAFF.

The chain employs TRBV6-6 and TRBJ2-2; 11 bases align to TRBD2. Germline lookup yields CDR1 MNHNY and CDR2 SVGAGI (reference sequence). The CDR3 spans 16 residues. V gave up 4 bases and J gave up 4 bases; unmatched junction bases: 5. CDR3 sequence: CASSWLAGGGTGELFF. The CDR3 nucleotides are TGTGCCAGCAGTTGGCTAGCGGGAGGAGGCACCGGGGAGCTGTTTTTT.

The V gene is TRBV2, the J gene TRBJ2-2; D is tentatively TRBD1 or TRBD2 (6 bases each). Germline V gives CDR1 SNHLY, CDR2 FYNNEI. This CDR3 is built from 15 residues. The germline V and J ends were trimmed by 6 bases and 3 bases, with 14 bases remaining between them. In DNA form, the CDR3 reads TGTGCCAGCAGATTACAGGGAGGAGACACCGGGGAGCTGTTTTTT. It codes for CASRLQGGDTGELFF.

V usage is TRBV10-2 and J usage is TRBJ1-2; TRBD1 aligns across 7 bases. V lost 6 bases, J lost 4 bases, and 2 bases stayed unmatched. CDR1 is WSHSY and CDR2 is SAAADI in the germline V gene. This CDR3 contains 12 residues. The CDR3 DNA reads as TGCGCCAGCAGCCGGGACAGCTATGGCTACACCTTC. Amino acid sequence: CASSRDSYGYTF.

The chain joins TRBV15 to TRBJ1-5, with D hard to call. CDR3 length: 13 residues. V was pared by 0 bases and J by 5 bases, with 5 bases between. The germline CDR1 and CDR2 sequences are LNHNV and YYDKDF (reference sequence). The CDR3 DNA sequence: TGTGCCACCAGCAGAGATCCAGATCAGCCCCAGCATTTT. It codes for CATSRDPDQPQHF.

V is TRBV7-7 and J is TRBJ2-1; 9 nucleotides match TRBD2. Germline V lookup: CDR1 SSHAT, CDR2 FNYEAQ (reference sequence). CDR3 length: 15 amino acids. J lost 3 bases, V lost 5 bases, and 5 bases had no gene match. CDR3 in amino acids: CASSAGLANYNEQFF. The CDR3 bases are TGTGCCAGCAGCGCTGGACTAGCGAACTACAATGAGCAGTTCTTC.